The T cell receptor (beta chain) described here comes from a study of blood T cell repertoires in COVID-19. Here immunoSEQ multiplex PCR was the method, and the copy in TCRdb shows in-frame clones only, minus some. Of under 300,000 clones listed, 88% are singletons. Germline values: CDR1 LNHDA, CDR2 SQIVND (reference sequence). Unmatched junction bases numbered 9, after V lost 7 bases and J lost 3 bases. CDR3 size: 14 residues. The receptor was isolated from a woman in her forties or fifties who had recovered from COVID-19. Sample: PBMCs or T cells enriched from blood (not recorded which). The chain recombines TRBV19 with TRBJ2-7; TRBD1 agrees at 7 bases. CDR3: CASTSDRVGYEQYF. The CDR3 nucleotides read TGTGCCAGTACCTCAGACAGGGTGGGCTACGAGCAGTACTTC.